This T cell receptor (beta chain) was sequenced for a study of control samples from healthy donors and cancer patients. The assay was immunoSEQ multiplex PCR, and TCRdb's table has in-frame clones only and misses some. The data show under 70,000 clones, 90% seen once. This CDR3 comprises 22 residues. The germline V and J ends were trimmed by 3 bases and 1 base, with 30 bases remaining between them. Looked up from germline, CDR1 is LGHNT and CDR2 is FRNRAP. The sequencing input was PBMCs. This sequence was found in a woman aged 45-65 years with colorectal cancer. This chain joins TRBV12-5 and TRBJ1-4, with D unclear. The CDR3 is CASGFYPTTKYPVPGTNEKLFF. The CDR3, as DNA: TGTGCTAGTGGTTTTTACCCGACAACCAAGTACCCAGTACCTGGAACTAATGAAAAACTGTTTTTT.